This entry concerns a single T cell receptor (beta chain). Its antigen is unknown. Participating donors were healthy, HIV-negative adults free of recent acute infections or vaccinations. The entry originates in a study of shared clonotypes between healthy human individuals. V dropped 7 bases and J dropped 7 bases, with 8 bases sitting between them. The CDR3 is made up of 11 amino acids. The germline V gene encodes CDR1 MDHEN and CDR2 SYDVKM. Overall study results and limits: In general, naive subsets displayed greater estimated richness than memory subsets did.

Each cell subset's genomic DNA was divided evenly among several immunoSEQ plates. The repertoire was sequenced with immunoSEQ multiplex PCR; TCRdb's copy has only in-frame clones and lacks some. This sample has approximately 350,000 clones, with 90% to 97% found just once. Sequenced sample: memory CD8+ T cells sorted from blood. The sample's subset: CD45RO+ cells pooled with CCR7-negative TemRA cells. The chain joins TRBV28 to TRBJ2-1, with D tentatively TRBD2 (6 bases). The origin of this receptor is a man aged 30 to 45 in good health. This chain's CDR3 is CASTSGNEQFF. CDR3 in DNA: TGTGCCAGCACGAGCGGGAATGAGCAGTTCTTC.